A selection of T cell receptor beta chains follows, all from one sample in a study of cytomegalovirus exposure and HLA in healthy donors. This table comes from immunoSEQ multiplex PCR, and its TCRdb copy is limited to in-frame clones, with some not included. The table lists tens of thousands of clones, just over 65% of them singletons. The specimen sequenced was PBMCs. All receptors come from a woman under 40 in good health and CMV-seronegative. Each CDR3 is given with its conserved first and last residue. Fields, in order: J gene, clone size, D gene, V gene, CDR3 protein, CDR3 DNA. A D gene is named only where the DNA matches it firmly. Where a row states a size, it is once, few, many or the class of an expanded clone; other rows omit it.

j_call: TRBJ2-5
clone_size: NA
d_call: TRBD1
v_call: TRBV6-1
cdr3_aa: CASSEDRVQETQYF
cdr3_nt: TGTGCCAGCAGTGAGGACAGGGTCCAAGAGACCCAGTACTTC

j_call: TRBJ2-3
clone_size: NA
d_call: TRBD2
v_call: TRBV7-9
cdr3_aa: CASSATPGLAVTDTQYF
cdr3_nt: TGTGCCAGCAGCGCAACTCCGGGACTAGCGGTCACAGATACGCAGTATTTT

j_call: TRBJ2-7
clone_size: NA
d_call: NA
v_call: TRBV27
cdr3_aa: CASSPSGGGTYEQYF
cdr3_nt: TGTGCCAGCAGCCCTAGTGGAGGAGGCACCTACGAGCAGTACTTC

j_call: TRBJ2-1
clone_size: NA
d_call: TRBD1
v_call: TRBV19
cdr3_aa: CASRDRGQRNNEQFF
cdr3_nt: TGTGCCAGTAGAGACAGGGGTCAGAGAAACAATGAGCAGTTCTTC

j_call: TRBJ2-5
clone_size: NA
d_call: NA
v_call: TRBV6-1
cdr3_aa: CASNPGDFQETQYF
cdr3_nt: TGTGCCAGCAATCCAGGGGATTTCCAAGAGACCCAGTACTTC

j_call: TRBJ2-1
clone_size: NA
d_call: TRBD1
v_call: TRBV18
cdr3_aa: CASSRGQAQDNEQFF
cdr3_nt: TGTGCCAGCTCCAGGGGACAGGCCCAAGACAATGAGCAGTTCTTC

j_call: TRBJ1-3
clone_size: NA
d_call: NA
v_call: TRBV7-9
cdr3_aa: CASSLQADYSGNTIYF
cdr3_nt: TGTGCCAGCAGCTTACAGGCCGACTACTCTGGAAACACCATATATTTT

j_call: TRBJ1-3
clone_size: NA
d_call: TRBD1
v_call: TRBV30
cdr3_aa: CAWRARGGNSGNTIYF
cdr3_nt: TGTGCCTGGAGAGCCCGAGGGGGCAACTCTGGAAACACCATATATTTT

j_call: TRBJ2-1
clone_size: NA
d_call: TRBD2
v_call: TRBV5-1
cdr3_aa: CASSLGGGAYNEQFF
cdr3_nt: TGCGCCAGCAGCTTGGGTGGGGGGGCCTACAATGAGCAGTTCTTC

j_call: TRBJ2-3
clone_size: NA
d_call: NA
v_call: TRBV27
cdr3_aa: CASSPHQGRDTQYF
cdr3_nt: TGTGCCAGCAGTCCGCACCAGGGGAGAGATACGCAGTATTTT

j_call: TRBJ2-7
clone_size: few
d_call: TRBD2
v_call: TRBV18
cdr3_aa: CASSVNYVGGGSNEQYF
cdr3_nt: TGTGCCAGCTCCGTCAATTACGTCGGCGGGGGGTCCAACGAGCAGTACTTC

j_call: TRBJ2-7
clone_size: NA
d_call: NA
v_call: TRBV6-5
cdr3_aa: CASTVGATYEQYF
cdr3_nt: TGTGCCAGCACTGTGGGGGCTACCTACGAGCAGTACTTC

j_call: TRBJ1-1
clone_size: once
d_call: NA
v_call: TRBV18
cdr3_aa: CASSPFAGSNTEAFF
cdr3_nt: TGTGCCAGCTCACCATTTGCAGGTTCGAACACTGAAGCTTTCTTT

j_call: TRBJ1-1
clone_size: NA
d_call: NA
v_call: TRBV4-1
cdr3_aa: CASSQEQGNTEAFF
cdr3_nt: TGCGCCAGCAGCCAAGAACAGGGAAACACTGAAGCTTTCTTT

j_call: TRBJ2-6
clone_size: NA
d_call: NA
v_call: TRBV9
cdr3_aa: CASSVSRAPNSGANVLTF
cdr3_nt: TGTGCCAGCAGCGTAAGCAGGGCGCCGAACTCTGGGGCCAACGTCCTGACTTTC

j_call: TRBJ2-1
clone_size: NA
d_call: TRBD1
v_call: TRBV10-3
cdr3_aa: CAIFRGQGAGEQFF
cdr3_nt: TGTGCCATCTTCCGCGGACAGGGGGCAGGGGAGCAGTTCTTC

j_call: TRBJ1-3
clone_size: NA
d_call: NA
v_call: TRBV7-3
cdr3_aa: CASAGGPGDSGNTIYF
cdr3_nt: TGTGCCAGCGCTGGAGGGCCAGGAGACTCTGGAAACACCATATATTTT

j_call: TRBJ1-6
clone_size: NA
d_call: NA
v_call: TRBV19
cdr3_aa: CASSFSSYNSPLHF
cdr3_nt: TGTGCCAGTAGTTTCAGCTCCTATAATTCACCCCTCCACTTT

j_call: TRBJ2-7
clone_size: NA
d_call: NA
v_call: TRBV29-1
cdr3_aa: CSVEESSRGRGYEQYF
cdr3_nt: TGCAGCGTTGAAGAATCGTCCCGCGGCAGGGGCTACGAGCAGTACTTC

j_call: TRBJ2-2
clone_size: NA
d_call: NA
v_call: TRBV6-1
cdr3_aa: CASILTGNTGELFF
cdr3_nt: TGTGCCAGCATACTGACAGGGAACACCGGGGAGCTGTTTTTT

j_call: TRBJ2-1
clone_size: many
d_call: NA
v_call: TRBV5-1
cdr3_aa: CASSPEQASYNEQFF
cdr3_nt: TGCGCCAGCAGTCCGGAACAGGCCTCCTACAATGAGCAGTTCTTC

j_call: TRBJ2-5
clone_size: NA
d_call: TRBD1
v_call: TRBV14
cdr3_aa: CASSQLTGGWETQYF
cdr3_nt: TGTGCCAGCAGCCAGTTGACAGGGGGCTGGGAGACCCAGTACTTC

j_call: TRBJ2-7
clone_size: NA
d_call: NA
v_call: TRBV2
cdr3_aa: CASSEGRGSEQYF
cdr3_nt: TGTGCCAGCAGTGAAGGTCGGGGTTCCGAGCAGTACTTC

j_call: TRBJ2-5
clone_size: few
d_call: TRBD2
v_call: TRBV10-2
cdr3_aa: CASSATSSGGETQYF
cdr3_nt: TGCGCCAGCAGTGCCACTTCTAGCGGGGGAGAGACCCAGTACTTC

j_call: TRBJ1-3
clone_size: NA
d_call: NA
v_call: TRBV5-4
cdr3_aa: CASSLAGGNSGNTIYF
cdr3_nt: TGTGCCAGCAGCTTGGCCGGGGGGAACTCTGGAAACACCATATATTTT

j_call: TRBJ2-3
clone_size: NA
d_call: TRBD2
v_call: TRBV9
cdr3_aa: CASSDDGTSGGDTQYF
cdr3_nt: TGTGCCAGCAGTGACGATGGGACTAGCGGGGGTGATACGCAGTATTTT

j_call: TRBJ1-1
clone_size: NA
d_call: TRBD1
v_call: TRBV25-1
cdr3_aa: CASSESPGTGGILAEAFF
cdr3_nt: TGTGCCAGCAGTGAATCCCCTGGGACAGGGGGTATACTAGCTGAAGCTTTCTTT

j_call: TRBJ1-2
clone_size: few
d_call: TRBD1
v_call: TRBV4-1
cdr3_aa: CASSPAGTAPSYGYTF
cdr3_nt: TGCGCCAGCAGCCCAGCAGGGACAGCTCCCAGCTATGGCTACACCTTC

j_call: TRBJ1-1
clone_size: few
d_call: TRBD1
v_call: TRBV6-1
cdr3_aa: CASSRLTGGITEAFF
cdr3_nt: TGTGCCAGCAGTAGACTGACAGGGGGCATCACTGAAGCTTTCTTT

j_call: TRBJ2-7
clone_size: NA
d_call: NA
v_call: TRBV20-1
cdr3_aa: CSGGEQYF
cdr3_nt: TGCAGCGGAGGCGAGCAGTACTTC

j_call: TRBJ1-5
clone_size: NA
d_call: NA
v_call: TRBV30
cdr3_aa: CAWRGKQGNQPQHF
cdr3_nt: TGTGCCTGGAGGGGAAAACAGGGTAATCAGCCCCAGCATTTT

j_call: TRBJ2-1
clone_size: once
d_call: NA
v_call: TRBV5-4
cdr3_aa: CASRLEAASSYNEQFF
cdr3_nt: TGTGCCAGCAGATTGGAAGCGGCCAGCTCCTACAATGAGCAGTTCTTC

j_call: TRBJ2-3
clone_size: NA
d_call: NA
v_call: TRBV6-5
cdr3_aa: CASRAIGGPDTQYF
cdr3_nt: TGTGCCAGCAGGGCAATAGGAGGGCCAGATACGCAGTATTTT

j_call: TRBJ2-7
clone_size: NA
d_call: NA
v_call: TRBV27
cdr3_aa: CASKYQGGVYEQYF
cdr3_nt: TGTGCCAGCAAATATCAGGGAGGTGTCTACGAGCAGTACTTC

j_call: TRBJ1-5
clone_size: NA
d_call: NA
v_call: TRBV19
cdr3_aa: CASSIRVGSGNQPQHF
cdr3_nt: TGTGCCAGTAGTATTAGGGTAGGGAGTGGCAATCAGCCCCAGCATTTT

j_call: TRBJ2-1
clone_size: NA
d_call: TRBD2
v_call: TRBV4-2
cdr3_aa: CASQRSTSGNNEQFF
cdr3_nt: TGTGCCAGCCAAAGGTCGACTAGCGGCAACAATGAGCAGTTCTTC

j_call: TRBJ2-2
clone_size: NA
d_call: TRBD2
v_call: TRBV6-1
cdr3_aa: CASRDLAGSGELFF
cdr3_nt: TGTGCCAGCAGGGATCTAGCGGGTTCAGGGGAGCTGTTTTTT

j_call: TRBJ2-7
clone_size: NA
d_call: NA
v_call: TRBV6-1
cdr3_aa: CASGGVTYEQYF
cdr3_nt: TGTGCCAGCGGAGGGGTGACCTACGAGCAGTACTTC

j_call: TRBJ1-4
clone_size: NA
d_call: NA
v_call: TRBV5-3
cdr3_aa: CARSLALVGGREGEKLFF
cdr3_nt: TGTGCCAGAAGCTTGGCTCTTGTAGGAGGGCGGGAGGGGGAAAAACTGTTTTTT

j_call: TRBJ1-5
clone_size: NA
d_call: TRBD1
v_call: TRBV7-6
cdr3_aa: CASSPGQGLNNQPQHF
cdr3_nt: TGTGCCAGCAGCCCGGGACAGGGCCTAAACAATCAGCCCCAGCATTTT

j_call: TRBJ2-5
clone_size: NA
d_call: TRBD2
v_call: TRBV9
cdr3_aa: CASSPRTSGGDGETQYF
cdr3_nt: TGTGCCAGCAGCCCACGGACTAGCGGGGGGGATGGAGAGACCCAGTACTTC

j_call: TRBJ2-4
clone_size: few
d_call: TRBD1
v_call: TRBV4-1
cdr3_aa: CASSQDQGAPENIQYF
cdr3_nt: TGCGCCAGCAGCCAAGATCAGGGGGCGCCGGAAAACATTCAGTACTTC

j_call: TRBJ1-1
clone_size: few
d_call: NA
v_call: TRBV21-1
cdr3_aa: CASTPGQGCTEAFF
cdr3_nt: TGTGCCAGCACGCCCGGGCAGGGTTGTACTGAAGCTTTCTTT

j_call: TRBJ1-1
clone_size: NA
d_call: NA
v_call: TRBV15
cdr3_aa: CATSPGGSTEAFF
cdr3_nt: TGTGCCACCAGCCCCGGGGGGAGTACTGAAGCTTTCTTT

j_call: TRBJ1-4
clone_size: few
d_call: TRBD1
v_call: TRBV2
cdr3_aa: CASDRGLQQGEKLFF
cdr3_nt: TGTGCCAGTGACAGGGGGCTGCAACAGGGCGAAAAACTGTTTTTT

j_call: TRBJ1-1
clone_size: once
d_call: TRBD1
v_call: TRBV18
cdr3_aa: CASSPETGLNTEAFF
cdr3_nt: TGTGCCAGCTCACCCGAGACAGGGTTGAACACTGAAGCTTTCTTT

j_call: TRBJ1-1
clone_size: NA
d_call: NA
v_call: TRBV15
cdr3_aa: CATSRAGAGNTEAFF
cdr3_nt: TGTGCCACCAGCAGAGCTGGGGCAGGGAACACTGAAGCTTTCTTT

j_call: TRBJ2-7
clone_size: NA
d_call: NA
v_call: TRBV4-2
cdr3_aa: CASSQDFFEQYF
cdr3_nt: TGTGCCAGCAGCCAAGATTTCTTCGAGCAGTACTTC

j_call: TRBJ2-2
clone_size: NA
d_call: NA
v_call: TRBV5-1
cdr3_aa: CASSFAGENTGELFF
cdr3_nt: TGCGCCAGCAGCTTTGCGGGTGAGAACACCGGGGAGCTGTTTTTT

j_call: TRBJ1-1
clone_size: NA
d_call: NA
v_call: TRBV19
cdr3_aa: CASREGGTDTEAFF
cdr3_nt: TGTGCCAGTCGCGAAGGGGGTACGGACACTGAAGCTTTCTTT

j_call: TRBJ1-1
clone_size: NA
d_call: TRBD1
v_call: TRBV5-1
cdr3_aa: CASSLAFSGGNLGVEAFF
cdr3_nt: TGCGCCAGCAGCTTGGCTTTCTCAGGGGGTAATTTAGGAGTTGAAGCTTTCTTT

j_call: TRBJ2-1
clone_size: NA
d_call: TRBD2
v_call: TRBV4-3
cdr3_aa: CASSQGDRAGGHYNEQFF
cdr3_nt: TGCGCCAGCAGCCAAGGTGACCGAGCGGGGGGACATTACAATGAGCAGTTCTTC

j_call: TRBJ2-5
clone_size: few
d_call: NA
v_call: TRBV7-6
cdr3_aa: CASSFGIRDKETQYF
cdr3_nt: TGTGCCAGCAGCTTCGGCATCAGGGATAAAGAGACCCAGTACTTC

j_call: TRBJ2-5
clone_size: NA
d_call: NA
v_call: TRBV4-1
cdr3_aa: CASSLAGIETQYF
cdr3_nt: TGCGCCAGCAGCCTCGCAGGGATAGAGACCCAGTACTTC

j_call: TRBJ2-7
clone_size: NA
d_call: TRBD1
v_call: TRBV27
cdr3_aa: CASIPTDRGFGEQYF
cdr3_nt: TGTGCCAGCATACCAACGGACAGGGGGTTCGGCGAGCAGTACTTC

j_call: TRBJ1-2
clone_size: NA
d_call: TRBD1
v_call: TRBV5-1
cdr3_aa: CASSLTRTGGYTF
cdr3_nt: TGCGCCAGCAGCTTGACGAGGACAGGGGGCTACACCTTC